The 20 T cell receptor beta chains reported below all come from one sample, sequenced in a study of monozygotic twins with inflammatory bowel disease. TCRdb re-called the 5' RACE reads; every CDR3 protein appears as one record, without DNA. This sample's table has under 200,000 distinct CDR3 sequences. Input material: blood. The source is a human donor with ulcerative colitis or Crohn's disease, or a healthy co-twin of an affected twin (not recorded which).

CDR3 loop: CASSLQGVRYGYTF. The chain links TRBV28 to TRBJ1-2; TCRdb's D gene call, TRBD1, goes unchecked for lack of DNA. CDR3 length: 14 residues. Germline assignment: CDR1 MDHEN and CDR2 SYDVKM.

This chain links TRBV7-2 with TRBJ1-2; TCRdb returns TRBD1, unconfirmable since there is no DNA. Per germline, CDR1 SGHTA and CDR2 FQGNSA. This CDR3 has 15 amino acids. The CDR3: CASSSGDSSNYGYTF.

The chain recombines TRBV6-2 or TRBV6-3 with TRBJ1-5; the TRBD1 assignment by TCRdb is unverifiable without DNA. The CDR3 has 13 residues. Looked up from germline, CDR1 is MNHEY and CDR2 is SVGEGT. The CDR3 reads CASSSAGYQPQHF.

The chain employs TRBV4-1 and TRBJ2-5; TCRdb names TRBD2, which stays unverified in the absence of DNA. Looked up from germline, CDR1 is MGHRA and CDR2 is YSYEKL. The CDR3 runs to 14 residues. CDR3 residues: CASSRSGSEKTQYF.

The rearrangement uses TRBV7-7 and TRBJ2-7; TCRdb picks TRBD1, but there is no DNA to check that call. The CDR3 totals 15 residues. CDR1 is SSHAT and CDR2 is FNYEAQ in the germline V gene (reference sequence). The CDR3 sequence is CASSLYRDLPYEQYF.

J is TRBJ2-5 and V is TRBV28; lacking DNA, the TRBD2 call made by TCRdb goes unchecked. Germline V gives CDR1 MDHEN, CDR2 SYDVKM. The CDR3 runs 17 residues. CDR3 sequence reads: CASSSAETSGRQETQYF.

The gene calls are TRBV12-3 or TRBV12-4 and TRBJ2-2; TCRdb lists TRBD2, though no DNA is available to test this call. CDR3 length equals 17 residues. CDR3: CASSRVPSGRHTGELFF.

This chain uses TRBV9 with TRBJ2-1. The CDR3 is 17 amino acids. CDR1 and CDR2 (germline): SGDLS, YYNGEE. The chain's CDR3 is CASSVEMAGSSYNEQFF.

This chain joins TRBV5-1 and TRBJ2-3; checking the TCRdb D call of TRBD2 is not possible without DNA. CDR1 and CDR2 from the germline V gene are SGHRS and YFSETQ. The CDR3 is made up of 16 amino acids. CDR3 amino acids: CASSQGTSGQVHTQYF.

The chain combines TRBV7-6 with TRBJ2-7; the D call from TCRdb, TRBD1, cannot be confirmed without DNA. The CDR3 is 16 residues long. CDR1 SGHVS and CDR2 FNYEAQ come from the germline V gene. This CDR3 reads CASSLGGTASSYEQYF.

V is TRBV11-2 and J is TRBJ2-5; the D gene TCRdb calls, TRBD2, cannot be checked with no DNA. Per germline, CDR1 SGHAT and CDR2 FQNNGV. The CDR3 is 19 residues long. The CDR3: CASTYSGGRASGRGETQYF.

The chain employs TRBV5-1 and TRBJ2-7; TCRdb calls TRBD2, which cannot be checked without DNA. The CDR3 consists of 14 residues. Germline assignment: CDR1 SGHRS and CDR2 YFSETQ. The CDR3 sequence: CASSLTPSGNEQYF.

The chain couples TRBV6-5 to TRBJ1-5. There are 15 residues in the CDR3. Germline lookup yields CDR1 MNHEY and CDR2 SVGAGI. CDR3 sequence: CASSYRQASNQPQHF.

J is TRBJ2-5 and V is TRBV4-1. The germline CDR1 and CDR2 sequences are MGHRA and YSYEKL. The CDR3 loop spans 15 amino acids. The CDR3 protein is CASSQGEPVQETQYF.

The rearrangement links TRBV10-3 to TRBJ2-3; there is no DNA to check the TCRdb D call of TRBD2. The CDR3 loop spans 14 amino acids. Germline V gives CDR1 ENHRY, CDR2 SYGVKD. CDR3 loop: CAISVGGPTDTQYF.

The V and J genes are TRBV6-5 and TRBJ2-7. The germline CDR1 and CDR2 sequences are MNHEY and SVGAGI. The CDR3 length is 13 residues. The CDR3 sequence: CASSYSKGYEQYF.

This chain connects TRBV7-3 to TRBJ2-2; without DNA, the TCRdb call of TRBD2 cannot be checked. Looked up from germline, CDR1 is SGHTA and CDR2 is FQGTGA. The CDR3 is 16 residues long. The CDR3 spells CASRAAGGSWSGELFF.

The chain joins TRBV28 to TRBJ2-7; TCRdb reports TRBD1, a call that lacks DNA to check it against. CDR1 and CDR2 from the germline V gene are MDHEN and SYDVKM. The CDR3 consists of 12 residues. The CDR3: CASSPLRYEQYF.

Here the CDR3 reads CASSASSGANVLTF. V usage is TRBV7-8 and J usage is TRBJ2-6. The CDR3 consists of 14 residues. From germline, CDR1 is SGHVS and CDR2 FQNEAQ. The full variable domain, in which reference TRBV7-8 and TRBJ2-6 provide the parts outside the CDR3, is GAGVSQSPRYKVAKRGQDVALRCDPISGHVSLFWYQQALGQGPEFLTYFQNEAQLDKSGLPSDRFFAERPEGSVSTLKIQRTQQEDSAVYLCASSASSGANVLTFGAGSRLTVL.

The rearrangement uses TRBV2 and TRBJ2-6. The length of the CDR3 is 15 residues. Germline V CDR1 and CDR2: SNHLY, FYNNEI. CDR3: CASNGGDSGANVLTF.